This TCR beta chain is drawn from a study of blood T cell repertoires in COVID-19. Study-level background: The United States, Italy and Spain supplied acute and convalescent COVID-19 samples.

Seattle enrolled patients during active infection and tracked them longitudinally. Profiled with immunoSEQ multiplex PCR; TCRdb holds only in-frame clones, not every one. The sample consists of about 180,000 clones, approximately 86% of them appearing once. Germline CDR1 and CDR2: MNHEY and SVGEGT. With V trimmed by 5 bases and J by 4 bases, 11 bases remained unmatched. The CDR3 is 16 amino acids. The chain carries TRBV6-2 or TRBV6-3 and TRBJ2-5; TRBD2 matches 9 bases. The material sequenced was peripheral blood. The source is a man in his sixties with COVID-19, enrolled during active disease. The CDR3 nucleotides read TGTGCCAGCAGTGATCCAGCTAGCGGGATCGGAGAGACCCAGTACTTC. Its translation: CASSDPASGIGETQYF.